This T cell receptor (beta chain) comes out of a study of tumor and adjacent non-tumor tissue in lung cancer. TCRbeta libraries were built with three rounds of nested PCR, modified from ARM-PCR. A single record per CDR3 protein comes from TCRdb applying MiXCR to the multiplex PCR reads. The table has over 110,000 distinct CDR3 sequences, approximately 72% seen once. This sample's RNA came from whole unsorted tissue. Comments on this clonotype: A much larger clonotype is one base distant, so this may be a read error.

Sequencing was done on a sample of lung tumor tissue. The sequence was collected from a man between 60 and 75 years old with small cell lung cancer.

CDR3 residues: CASSPFGGRQFF. The DNA for the CDR3 is TGTGCCAGCTCCCCGTTCGGGGGACGGCAGTTCTTC. The J gene is TRBJ2-7, the V gene TRBV6-5, with D possibly matching TRBD2 (6 bases). The end of the DNA is better explained by TRBJ2-1, so the J call may be wrong. This CDR3 comprises 12 residues. Germline values: CDR1 MNHEY, CDR2 SVGAGI.